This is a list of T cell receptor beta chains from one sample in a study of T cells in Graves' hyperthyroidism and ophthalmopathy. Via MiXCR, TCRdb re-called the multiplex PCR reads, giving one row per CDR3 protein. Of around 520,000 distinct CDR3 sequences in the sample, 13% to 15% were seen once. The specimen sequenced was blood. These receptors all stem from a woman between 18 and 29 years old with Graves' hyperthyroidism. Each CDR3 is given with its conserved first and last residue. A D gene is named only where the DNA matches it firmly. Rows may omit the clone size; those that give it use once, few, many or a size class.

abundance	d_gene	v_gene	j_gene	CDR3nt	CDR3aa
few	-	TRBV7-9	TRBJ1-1	TGTGCCAGCAGCTTAGCAGGGGGGCGCGCTGAAGCTTTCTTT	CASSLAGGRAEAFF
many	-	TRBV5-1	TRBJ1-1	TGTGCCAGCAGCTTAGAGGGGATGAACACTGAAGCTTTCTTT	CASSLEGMNTEAFF
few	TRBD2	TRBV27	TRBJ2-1	TGTGCCAGCAGTCCCGGGGGTAGCGGGAGGGCCAGAGAGCAGTTCTTC	CASSPGGSGRAREQFF
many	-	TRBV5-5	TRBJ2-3	TGTGCCAGCAGTTTACGAGGAGATACGCAGTATTTT	CASSLRGDTQYF
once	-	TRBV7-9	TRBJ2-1	TGTGCCAGCAGCCCAGGCCAGGGTTTCTCCTACGAGCAGTTCTTC	CASSPGQGFSYEQFF
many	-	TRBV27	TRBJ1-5	TGTGCCAGCAGTTTCGGGGGGGCAAGTCAGCCCCAGCATTTT	CASSFGGASQPQHF
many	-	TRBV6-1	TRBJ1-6	TGTGCCAGCAGTGAAAGAGGCGCTATTGGGGATTCACCCCTCCACTTT	CASSERGAIGDSPLHF
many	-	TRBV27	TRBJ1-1	TGTGCGGCGGGGCGGACTGAAGCTTTCTTT	CAAGRTEAFF
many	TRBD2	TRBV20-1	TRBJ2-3	TGCAGTGCTGGCACTAGCGGGAGAGGTCCAGATACGCAGTATTTT	CSAGTSGRGPDTQYF
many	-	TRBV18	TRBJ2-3	TGTGCCAGCTCACCACCGTCGAAGGATACGCAGTATTTT	CASSPPSKDTQYF
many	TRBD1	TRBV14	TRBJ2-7	TGTGCCAGCAGCCAAGTTGGCAGGGGGAGATACGAGCAGTACTTC	CASSQVGRGRYEQYF
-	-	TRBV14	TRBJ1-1	TGTGCCAGCAGCCAACGGGAGGGGACGAACACTGAAGCTTTCTTT	CASSQREGTNTEAFF
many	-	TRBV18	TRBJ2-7	TGTGCCAGCTCAACCACCGCAGGAGGCTCCTACGAGCAGTACTTC	CASSTTAGGSYEQYF
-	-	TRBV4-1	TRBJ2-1	TGCGCCAGCAGCCAAGATCAGGCTAGGCAGCAGTTCTTC	CASSQDQARQQFF
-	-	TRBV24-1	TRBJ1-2	TGTGCCACCAGTGACTCAGATGGCTACACCTTC	CATSDSDGYTF
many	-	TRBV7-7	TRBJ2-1	TGTGCCAGCAGCTTAGAGGGATCTAGCTCCTACAATGAGCAGTTCTTC	CASSLEGSSSYNEQFF
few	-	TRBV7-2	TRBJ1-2	TGTGCCAGCAGCTTAGGGGAAGGGGGCTACACCTTC	CASSLGEGGYTF